The next 12 T cell receptor beta chains were all read from a single sample in a study of blood T cells in healthy people across ages. Next came a second PCR, run for about 7 to 12 cycles, which used a sample-barcoded 5' primer along with a J-beta primer mix. TCRdb analysed the 5' RACE reads with MiXCR anew, one entry per CDR3 protein. The table shows about 1.6 million distinct CDR3 sequences, with roughly 30% occurring only once. Sample: blood. These receptors came from a woman aged 25 to 45 in good health.

V usage is TRBV5-1 and J usage is TRBJ2-3; 10 nucleotides align to TRBD2. The trim removed 2 bases at V and 3 bases at J, leaving 9 bases unmatched. The CDR3 length is 17 residues. Germline CDR1 SGHRS, CDR2 YFSETQ. The CDR3 spells CASSLGPAGGPTDTQYF. CDR3 nucleotide sequence: TGCGCCAGCAGCTTAGGACCAGCGGGAGGGCCGACAGATACGCAGTATTTT.

The chain is built from TRBV30 and TRBJ2-2, with D unclear. Germline-derived CDR1 and CDR2 are GTSNPN and SVGIG (reference sequence). V was clipped by 3 bases and J by 6 bases, with 8 bases between them. The CDR3 has 12 residues. The CDR3 loop is CAWSLVPGELFF. In DNA form, the CDR3 reads TGTGCCTGGAGCCTAGTCCCCGGGGAGCTGTTTTTT.

The table lists this clonotype with a few counts. The gene calls are TRBV20-1 and TRBJ2-5; no clear D. This CDR3 has 11 amino acids. Trimming left V 5 bases short and J 2 bases short, with 6 bases between. In germline, CDR1 is DFQATT, CDR2 SNEGSKA (reference sequence). The CDR3 region is CSAGKQETQYF. In nucleotides, the CDR3 is TGCAGTGCTGGCAAACAAGAGACCCAGTACTTC.

The chain recombines TRBV7-3 with TRBJ2-5, with 7 bases identical to TRBD1. The V segment lost 0 bases and the J segment 11 bases; nucleotides outside the gene matches: 6. CDR3 length: 13 amino acids. Germline CDR1 is SGHTA and CDR2 is FQGTGA. CDR3 nucleotide sequence: TGTGCCAGCAGCTTAACAGGGGGCGCTGGGCAGTACTTC. Translation: CASSLTGGAGQYF.

V is TRBV27 and J is TRBJ2-1; TRBD2 matches 11 bases. Germline CDR1 is MNHEY and CDR2 is SMNVEV (reference sequence). V shed 2 bases, J shed 4 bases, and the junction held 4 bases outside the gene matches. The CDR3 has 16 amino acids. The CDR3 sequence: CASSLTSGSIYNEQFF. The DNA of the CDR3 is TGTGCCAGCAGTTTAACTAGCGGGAGTATATACAATGAGCAGTTCTTC.

The chain couples TRBV10-3 to TRBJ2-5, with D maybe TRBD1 (5 bases). The CDR3 spans 19 residues. V was clipped by 3 bases and J by 9 bases, with 32 bases between them. The germline gives CDR1 ENHRY, CDR2 SYGVKD. The CDR3 DNA sequence: TGTGCCATCAGTGACCTTGACCGACAACCTAGGGGCTCCGGAGTGGCCCAGTACTTC. Residues: CAISDLDRQPRGSGVAQYF.

This clonotype was observed a few times. The chain couples TRBV7-9 to TRBJ2-5; D is undetermined. With 4 bases removed from V and 2 bases from J, the gap between germline ends came to 17 bases. Looked up from germline, CDR1 is SEHNR and CDR2 is FQNEAQ (reference sequence). The CDR3 sequence is 16 residues long. CDR3 protein: CASSYPERDLQETQYF. CDR3 in DNA: TGTGCCAGCAGCTATCCTGAGCGCGACTTACAAGAGACCCAGTACTTC. Full variable domain (remainder filled in from reference TRBV7-9 and TRBJ2-5): DTGVSQNPRHKITKRGQNVTFRCDPISEHNRLYWYRQTLGQGPEFLTYFQNEAQLEKSRLLSDRFSAERPKGSFSTLEIQRTEQGDSAMYLCASSYPERDLQETQYFGPGTRLLVL.

As regards this clonotype: One end of the junction is discordant with germline, which a read error may explain. V and J are TRBV15 and TRBJ2-1; D is perhaps TRBD1 or TRBD2 (6 bases each). CDR1 and CDR2 (germline): LNHNV, YYDKDF (reference sequence). The CDR3 spans 15 residues. CDR3 nucleotides: TGTGCCACCCGCAGAGAGGGGGGACCCTACAATGAGCAGTTCTTC. This translates into CATRREGGPYNEQFF.

The chain couples TRBV9 to TRBJ1-1; D is unresolved. The CDR3 is 16 residues long. The V gene lost 3 bases and the J gene lost 6 bases, with 21 bases spanning the gap. Germline loops: CDR1 SGDLS, CDR2 YYNGEE. In DNA, the CDR3 is TGTGCCAGCAGCGCTAGAGCCTCGGGTCATGACGCTGAAGCTTTCTTT. It specifies CASSARASGHDAEAFF. The full variable domain, rest sourced from reference TRBV9 and TRBJ1-1, is DSGVTQTPKHLITATGQRVTLRCSPRSGDLSVYWYQQSLDQGLQFLIQYYNGEERAKGNILERFSAQQFPDLHSELNLSSLELGDSALYFCASSARASGHDAEAFFGQGTRLTVV.

This clonotype appeared a few times. The chain carries TRBV20-1 and TRBJ2-7; TRBD2 matches 9 bases. CDR1 is DFQATT and CDR2 is SNEGSKA in the germline V gene (reference sequence). The ends lost 5 bases at V and 1 base at J; junction bases unmatched: 6. CDR3 length: 14 residues. The CDR3: CSADEREVSYEQYF. DNA of the CDR3: TGCAGTGCTGACGAGCGGGAGGTGTCCTACGAGCAGTACTTC.

The chain uses TRBV4-1 and TRBJ2-3; D may be TRBD1 or TRBD2 (5 bases each). Germline CDR1 reads MGHRA; CDR2 reads YSYEKL. V was shortened by 0 bases and J by 2 bases, with 9 bases between the two germline ends. This CDR3 comprises 15 residues. The CDR3 DNA follows: TGCGCCAGCAGCCAAGATGAGGGGTACACAGATACGCAGTATTTT. Amino acids: CASSQDEGYTDTQYF.

The J gene is TRBJ1-1, the V gene TRBV30; D is uncertain. The V gene's germline CDR1 is GTSNPN and CDR2 SVGIG (reference sequence). This CDR3 is 13 amino acids long. Trimming took off 1 base at V and 4 bases at J, with 10 bases between the two ends. The CDR3: CAWSDEWGTEAFF. In DNA, the CDR3 is TGTGCCTGGAGTGACGAATGGGGCACTGAAGCTTTCTTT.